This T cell receptor beta chain was observed in a study of control samples from healthy donors and cancer patients (dated by TCRdb to 2018 to 2020). Library generation was performed with the immunoSEQ multiplex PCR assay. In its TCRdb copy, this immuneACCESS table keeps in-frame sequences only and misses some clones. Where compared with another copy, unresolved V genes explain less than half of these, and the others have no known cause. The sample data list 85,000 to 90,000 clones, and about 89% of these were observed just once. Of the sample, under 25% falls within the top ten clones. On this clone itself: It lacks a known antigen. Base qualities are missing; no much larger clone stands one base away.

Per the germline V gene (reference sequence), LNHNV is the CDR1 and YYDKDF is the CDR2. The germline ends are 13 bases apart after V is trimmed by 0 bases and J by 8 bases. The CDR3 measures 14 amino acids from cysteine to phenylalanine. The kept DNA is CDR3 alone, 42 bases in frame from the first base. This TCR was sampled from a man aged 25-40 years in good health. The rearranged segments are TRBV15 and TRBJ1-2, with no reliable assignment of the D segment. The sequenced material came from blood. The nucleotides read TGTGCCACCAGCAGAGATCCGTTGGGAAACGGCTACACCTTC. Its product reads: CATSRDPLGNGYTF.